This T cell receptor beta chain was obtained from a study of cytomegalovirus exposure and HLA in healthy donors (dated by TCRdb to 2015 to 2018). Background for the entire study: According to a later analysis, one platform produced both the 110 or so validation repertoires and the 670 or so repertoires of the first cohort. The study aimed to test whether signatures of past pathogen exposure could be identified by cataloging public T cell receptors. A separate validation cohort of 90 to 150 different subjects was used in addition to the roughly 670-subject first cohort. To predict cytomegalovirus infection status, the study brought together high-throughput TCR immunosequencing, statistical association of individual TCRs with disease status, and machine learning.

CDR1 and CDR2 are drawn from the germline V gene: MDHEN, SYDVKM. The CDR3 holds 16 amino acids from the cysteine to the phenylalanine. CDR3 DNA is the only sequence kept; it has 48 bases, read in frame from the first base. From V the trimming removes 4 bases and from J it removes 0 bases, while the gene matches leave 3 bases of the junction unaccounted for. The donors were included in the validation cohort of 120 subjects, a group kept apart from the roughly 700-subject first cohort. Library generation was performed with the immunoSEQ multiplex PCR assay. Regarding the original processing steps: A statistical classification framework was built for diagnosing cytomegalovirus status from the catalog of TCR beta chain sequences. TCRdb carries this immuneACCESS record with in-frame sequences only. Its versions omit some clonotypes, under half of them owing to an unresolved V gene in the studies checked, with the rest unexplained. V and J calls and clone size come straight from that table; D and trimming were deduced from the DNA. This sample holds around 170,000 clones; 70% to 90% were observed only once. The top ten hold just under 3% of the sample.

A remark on this clone: This clone's antigen is unknown. Nothing much larger sits one base from this clone, and base qualities are not available.

Paper-wide results and their limitations: A later analysis had no HLA typing for the validation cohort, so co-occurrence there was scored across all 120 repertoires. A few of the identified cytomegalovirus-associated TCR beta chains were confirmed in vitro to be specific for cytomegalovirus antigens. Across donors, most TCR sequences were observed very rarely, whereas some public TCRs were present in many individuals. In a later analysis, TCRs clustered in the first cohort were found to also tend to co-occur in the 120 validation repertoires, with 90% to 95% of cluster scores above 0. In both the original and validation cohorts, the classifier was reported to diagnose cytomegalovirus status with high specificity and sensitivity. In the study, roughly 160 TCR beta chains were listed as associated with cytomegalovirus. The authors suggested that the approach could potentially be generalized to other disease states and immunological phenotypes.

This clonotype was sampled from a young man in good health and CMV-seronegative. Sequencing was done on a sample of PBMCs. In this chain, TRBV28 is recombined with TRBJ1-6, and 7 junction bases match TRBD1. CDR3 loop: CASSWGDSSYNSPLHF. The nucleotides read TGTGCCAGCAGTTGGGGGGACAGCTCCTATAATTCACCCCTCCACTTT.